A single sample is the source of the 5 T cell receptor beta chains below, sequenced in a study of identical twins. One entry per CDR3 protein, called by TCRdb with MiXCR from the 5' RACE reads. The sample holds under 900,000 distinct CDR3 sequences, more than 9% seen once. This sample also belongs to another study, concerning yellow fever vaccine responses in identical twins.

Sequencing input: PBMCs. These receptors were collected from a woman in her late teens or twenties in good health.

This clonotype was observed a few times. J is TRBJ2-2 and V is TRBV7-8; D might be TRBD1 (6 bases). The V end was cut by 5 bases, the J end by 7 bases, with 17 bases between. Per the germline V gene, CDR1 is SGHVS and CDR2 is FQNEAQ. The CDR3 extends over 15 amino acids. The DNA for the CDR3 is TGTGCCAGCAGCATTTCCGGGACAAGGATCGGGGAGCTGTTTTTT. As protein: CASSISGTRIGELFF.

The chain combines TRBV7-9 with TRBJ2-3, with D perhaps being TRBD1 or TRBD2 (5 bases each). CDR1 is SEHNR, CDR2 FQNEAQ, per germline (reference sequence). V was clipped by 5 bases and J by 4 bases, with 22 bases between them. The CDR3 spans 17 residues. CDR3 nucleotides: TGTGCCAGCAGCCCTAGGGGCGGGCCTGAACACCCAGATACGCAGTATTTT. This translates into CASSPRGGPEHPDTQYF.

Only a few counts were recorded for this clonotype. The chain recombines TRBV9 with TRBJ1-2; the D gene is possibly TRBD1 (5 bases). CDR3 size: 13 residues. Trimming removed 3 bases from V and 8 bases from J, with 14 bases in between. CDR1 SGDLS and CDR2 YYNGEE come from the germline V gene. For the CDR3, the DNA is TGTGCCAGCAGCGAGGGAGGGGAGAAAGGCTACACCTTC. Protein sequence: CASSEGGEKGYTF.

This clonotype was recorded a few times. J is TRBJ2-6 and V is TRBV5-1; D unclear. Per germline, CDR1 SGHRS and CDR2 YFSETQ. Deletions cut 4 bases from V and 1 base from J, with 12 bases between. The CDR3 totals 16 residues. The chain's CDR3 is CASSPLGSSGANVLTF. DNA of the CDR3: TGCGCCAGCAGCCCTCTAGGGTCATCTGGGGCCAACGTCCTGACTTTC.

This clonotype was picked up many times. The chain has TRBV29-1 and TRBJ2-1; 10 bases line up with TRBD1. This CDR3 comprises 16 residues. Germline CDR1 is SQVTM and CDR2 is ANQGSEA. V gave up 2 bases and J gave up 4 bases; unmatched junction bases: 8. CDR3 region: CSVELRDRGMYNEQFF. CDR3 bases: TGCAGCGTTGAACTGAGGGACAGGGGAATGTACAATGAGCAGTTCTTC.